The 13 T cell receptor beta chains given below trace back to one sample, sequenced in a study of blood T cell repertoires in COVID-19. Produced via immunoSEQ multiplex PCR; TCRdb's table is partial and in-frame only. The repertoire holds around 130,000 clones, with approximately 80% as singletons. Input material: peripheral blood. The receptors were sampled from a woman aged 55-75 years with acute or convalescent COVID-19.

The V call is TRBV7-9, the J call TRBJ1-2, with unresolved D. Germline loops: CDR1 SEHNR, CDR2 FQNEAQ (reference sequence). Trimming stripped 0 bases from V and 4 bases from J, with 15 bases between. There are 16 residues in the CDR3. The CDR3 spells CASSLARGKTTYGYTF. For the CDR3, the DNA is TGTGCCAGCAGCTTAGCGAGAGGGAAAACGACCTATGGCTACACCTTC.

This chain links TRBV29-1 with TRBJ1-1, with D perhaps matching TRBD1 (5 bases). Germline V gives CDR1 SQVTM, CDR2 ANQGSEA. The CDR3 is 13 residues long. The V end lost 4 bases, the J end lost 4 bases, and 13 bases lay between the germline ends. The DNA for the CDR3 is TGCAGCGTTGGGACATCAAGGGGCACTGAAGCTTTCTTT. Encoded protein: CSVGTSRGTEAFF.

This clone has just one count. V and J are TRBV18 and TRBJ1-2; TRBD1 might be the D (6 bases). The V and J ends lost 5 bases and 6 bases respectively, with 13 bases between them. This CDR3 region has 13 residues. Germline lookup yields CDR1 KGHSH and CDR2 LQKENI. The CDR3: CASSDRTADGYTF. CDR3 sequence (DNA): TGTGCCAGCTCAGACCGGACAGCGGATGGCTACACCTTC.

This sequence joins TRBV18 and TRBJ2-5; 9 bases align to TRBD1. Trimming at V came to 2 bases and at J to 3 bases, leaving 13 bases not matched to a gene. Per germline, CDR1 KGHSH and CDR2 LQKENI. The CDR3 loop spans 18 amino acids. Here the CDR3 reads CASSPSSHRDRVKETQYF. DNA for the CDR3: TGTGCCAGCTCACCAAGCTCCCACCGGGACAGGGTCAAAGAGACCCAGTACTTC.

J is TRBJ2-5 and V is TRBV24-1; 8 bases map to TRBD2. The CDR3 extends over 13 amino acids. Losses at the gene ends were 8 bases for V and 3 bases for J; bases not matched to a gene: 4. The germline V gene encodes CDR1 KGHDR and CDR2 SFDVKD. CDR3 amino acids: CATKAGVEETQYF. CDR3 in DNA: TGTGCCACCAAAGCGGGGGTTGAAGAGACCCAGTACTTC.

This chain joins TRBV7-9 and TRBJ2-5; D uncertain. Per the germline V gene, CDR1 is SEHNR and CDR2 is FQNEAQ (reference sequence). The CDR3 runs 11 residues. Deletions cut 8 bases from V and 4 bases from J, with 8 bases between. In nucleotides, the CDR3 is TGTGCCAGCGAACTCGGAGAGACCCAGTACTTC. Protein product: CASELGETQYF. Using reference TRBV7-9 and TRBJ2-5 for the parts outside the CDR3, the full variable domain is DTGVSQNPRHKITKRGQNVTFRCDPISEHNRLYWYRQTLGQGPEFLTYFQNEAQLEKSRLLSDRFSAERPKGSFSTLEIQRTEQGDSAMYLCASELGETQYFGPGTRLLVL.

The CDR3 region is CASSLAGEGGYTF. In nucleotides, the CDR3 is TGCGCCAGCAGCTTGGCAGGGGAGGGTGGCTACACCTTC. This rearrangement joins TRBV5-1 to TRBJ1-2; maybe TRBD1 (6 bases). V was trimmed by 0 bases and J by 7 bases, leaving 10 bases between them. Looked up from germline, CDR1 is SGHRS and CDR2 is YFSETQ. CDR3 length: 13 residues.

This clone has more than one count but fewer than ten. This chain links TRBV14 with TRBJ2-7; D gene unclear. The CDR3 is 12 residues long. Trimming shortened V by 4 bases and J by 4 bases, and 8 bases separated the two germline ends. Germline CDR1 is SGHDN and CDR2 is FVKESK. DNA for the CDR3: TGTGCCAGCAGCCGGCAACCTTACGAGCAGTACTTC. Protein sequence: CASSRQPYEQYF.

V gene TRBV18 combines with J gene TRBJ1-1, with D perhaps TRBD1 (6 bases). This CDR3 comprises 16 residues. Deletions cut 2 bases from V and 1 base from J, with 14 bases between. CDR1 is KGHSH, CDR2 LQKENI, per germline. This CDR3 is CASSPNQGSGNTEAFF. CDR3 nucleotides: TGTGCCAGCTCACCAAATCAGGGGTCGGGGAACACTGAAGCTTTCTTT. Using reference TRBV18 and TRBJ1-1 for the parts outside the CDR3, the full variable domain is NAGVMQNPRHLVRRRGQEARLRCSPMKGHSHVYWYRQLPEEGLKFMVYLQKENIIDESGMPKERFSAEFPKEGPSILRIQQVVRGDSAAYFCASSPNQGSGNTEAFFGQGTRLTVV.

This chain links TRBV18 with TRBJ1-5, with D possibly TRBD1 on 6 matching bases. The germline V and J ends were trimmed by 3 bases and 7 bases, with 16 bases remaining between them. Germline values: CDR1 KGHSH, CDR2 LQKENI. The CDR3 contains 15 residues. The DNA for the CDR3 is TGTGCCAGCTCACCGGCAGGGGATCTCGGCCAGCCCCAGCATTTT. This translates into CASSPAGDLGQPQHF. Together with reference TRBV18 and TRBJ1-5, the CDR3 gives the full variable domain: NAGVMQNPRHLVRRRGQEARLRCSPMKGHSHVYWYRQLPEEGLKFMVYLQKENIIDESGMPKERFSAEFPKEGPSILRIQQVVRGDSAAYFCASSPAGDLGQPQHFGDGTRLSIL.

This chain's CDR3 is CSVAGEGITEAFF. Written as DNA, the CDR3 is TGCAGCGTTGCAGGGGAAGGGATCACTGAAGCTTTCTTT. The chain combines TRBV29-1 with TRBJ1-1; tentatively, D is TRBD1 (6 bases). The CDR3 spans 13 residues. CDR1 is SQVTM, CDR2 ANQGSEA, per germline. V lost 4 bases, J lost 4 bases, and 13 bases lay in between. Full variable domain (missing parts from reference TRBV29-1 and TRBJ1-1): SAVISQKPSRDICQRGTSLTIQCQVDSQVTMMFWYRQQPGQSLTLIATANQGSEATYESGFVIDKFPISRPNLTFSTLTVSNMSPEDSSIYLCSVAGEGITEAFFGQGTRLTVV.

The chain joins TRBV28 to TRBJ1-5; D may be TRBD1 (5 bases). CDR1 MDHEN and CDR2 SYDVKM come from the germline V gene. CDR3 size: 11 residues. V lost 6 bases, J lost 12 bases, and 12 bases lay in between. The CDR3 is CASRKDTSQHF. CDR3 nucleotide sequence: TGTGCCAGCAGAAAGGACACCAGCCAGCATTTT.

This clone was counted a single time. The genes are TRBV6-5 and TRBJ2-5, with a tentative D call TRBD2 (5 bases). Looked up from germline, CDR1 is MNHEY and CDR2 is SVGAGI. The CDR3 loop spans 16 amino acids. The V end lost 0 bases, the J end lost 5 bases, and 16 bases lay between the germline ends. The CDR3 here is CASSYSNTGSGETQYF. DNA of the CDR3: TGTGCCAGCAGTTACTCCAATACGGGGTCGGGTGAGACCCAGTACTTC.